Sequencing of this T cell receptor beta chain was carried out in a study of control samples from healthy donors and cancer patients. Sequencing used immunoSEQ multiplex PCR; TCRdb keeps in-frame clones, though not all of them. The table lists around 26,000 clones, 75% to 85% of them singletons. Trimming pared 5 bases from V and 9 bases from J, leaving 19 bases between. Per germline, CDR1 MNHEY and CDR2 SMNVEV (reference sequence). The CDR3 covers 14 residues. This rearrangement joins TRBV27 to TRBJ1-1; a possible D gene is TRBD1 (6 bases). The sequence was obtained from a man between 60 and 75 years old with colorectal cancer. Material: PBMCs. The CDR3 sequence: CASSEIRDTPQAFF. The CDR3 nucleotides are TGTGCCAGCAGTGAGATTAGGGACACCCCACAAGCTTTCTTT.